Below are 19 T cell receptor beta chains sequenced from a single sample in a study of blood T cell repertoires in COVID-19. The protocol was immunoSEQ multiplex PCR, while the TCRdb copy is restricted to in-frame clones and leaves out a portion. Of 100,000 to 150,000 clones listed, roughly 79% were seen once; the top ten hold roughly 25%. Specimen: peripheral blood. Receptors originate from a human donor in a cohort sampled during active COVID-19.

The chain uses TRBV10-3 and TRBJ2-2, with D possibly matching TRBD1 (6 bases). CDR1 is ENHRY, CDR2 SYGVKD, per germline. With 4 bases removed from V and 11 bases from J, the gap between germline ends came to 11 bases. The CDR3 has 12 residues. CDR3 sequence reads: CAISGDIFELFF. As DNA, the CDR3 is TGTGCCATCAGTGGGGACATTTTCGAGCTGTTTTTT.

V usage is TRBV30 and J usage is TRBJ1-2; maybe TRBD1 (5 bases). Germline assignment: CDR1 GTSNPN and CDR2 SVGIG (reference sequence). V shed 2 bases and J shed 5 bases, with 12 bases lying between them. CDR3 length: 13 amino acids. The CDR3: CAWSTGGIYGYTF. The CDR3 nucleotides are TGTGCCTGGAGTACTGGGGGGATTTATGGCTACACCTTC.

For the CDR3, the DNA is TGTGCCAGCAGCCCAATATATCAGGGGAGGGGCGGGGAGCTGTTTTTT. It encodes CASSPIYQGRGGELFF. The chain joins TRBV7-2 to TRBJ2-2; D may be TRBD2 (7 bases). The CDR3 spans 16 residues. The germline V gene encodes CDR1 SGHTA and CDR2 FQGNSA. The ends were cut back, 5 bases at V and 7 bases at J, with 20 bases in the middle. The whole variable domain, remainder taken from reference TRBV7-2 and TRBJ2-2, is GAGVSQSPSNKVTEKGKDVELRCDPISGHTALYWYRQSLGQGLEFLIYFQGNSAPDKSGLPSDRFSAERTGGSVSTLTIQRTQQEDSAVYLCASSPIYQGRGGELFFGEGSRLTVL.

This clone has a single count. The V gene is TRBV12-3 or TRBV12-4, the J gene TRBJ1-2, with D unclear. This CDR3 region has 12 residues. With 5 bases removed from V and 8 bases from J, the gap between germline ends came to 12 bases. The chain's CDR3 is CASSRTARGYTF. The CDR3 region has the DNA TGTGCCAGCAGTCGGACTGCTCGCGGCTACACCTTC.

V is TRBV19 and J is TRBJ1-3, with TRBD1 matching over 8 bases. The ends lost 4 bases at V and 2 bases at J; junction bases unmatched: 10. Germline V gene sequence: CDR1 LNHDA, CDR2 SQIVND (reference sequence). This CDR3 spans 17 amino acids. CDR3 amino acids: CASSTGQAFATGNTIYF. The CDR3 bases are TGTGCCAGTAGTACGGGACAGGCTTTCGCGACTGGAAACACCATATATTTT.

The chain uses TRBV7-9 and TRBJ1-1; a weak D match, TRBD1 (6 bases). Germline assignment: CDR1 SEHNR and CDR2 FQNEAQ (reference sequence). The CDR3 contains 14 residues. V shed 5 bases and J shed 6 bases, with 16 bases lying between them. The CDR3 nucleotides are TGTGCCAGCAGCGTTACCAGGGGCGCCCCTGAAGCTTTCTTT. It is translated as CASSVTRGAPEAFF.

This clone was seen repeatedly, ten times or more. V is TRBV4-3 and J is TRBJ2-2; TRBD1 matches at 7 bases. The germline V gene encodes CDR1 LGHNA and CDR2 YSLEER. The CDR3 has 16 residues. Trimming at V came to 1 base and at J to 3 bases, leaving 5 bases not matched to a gene. CDR3 DNA sequence: TGCGCCAGCAGCCAAGGACAGGGTTGGTACACCGGGGAGCTGTTTTTT. This codes for CASSQGQGWYTGELFF.

The V and J genes are TRBV5-1 and TRBJ2-1, with 12 bases that match TRBD2. With V trimmed by 4 bases and J by 12 bases, 14 bases remained unmatched. The CDR3 has 16 residues. Germline V gives CDR1 SGHRS, CDR2 YFSETQ. Here the CDR3 reads CASSPAGRTSGAGQFF. CDR3 nucleotide sequence: TGCGCCAGCAGCCCAGCAGGCCGGACTAGCGGGGCAGGGCAGTTCTTC.

V gene TRBV24-1 combines with J gene TRBJ1-2; TRBD1 aligns across 7 bases. V lost 5 bases and J lost 5; bases outside the gene matches: 7. CDR3 size: 14 residues. The germline gives CDR1 KGHDR, CDR2 SFDVKD. CDR3 sequence reads: CATSVRDSSYGYTF. For the CDR3, the DNA is TGTGCCACCAGTGTCCGGGACAGTAGTTATGGCTACACCTTC.

This clone was observed a single time. The chain employs TRBV3-1 (or the pseudogene TRBV3-2) and TRBJ2-3; no reliable D call. The germline V gene encodes CDR1 LGHDT and CDR2 YNNKEL (reference sequence). The CDR3 runs to 16 residues. V gave up 4 bases and J gave up 2 bases, with 16 bases separating them. CDR3 amino acids: CASSRTGSSLTDTQYF. The CDR3 DNA reads as TGTGCCAGCAGCCGCACCGGTTCCTCGCTCACAGATACGCAGTATTTT.

V gene TRBV7-3 combines with J gene TRBJ2-2, with 7 bases fitting TRBD1. V trimming: 5 bases; J trimming: 5 bases; junction bases outside the gene matches: 5. The CDR3 has 14 amino acids. Germline V gene lookup returns CDR1 SGHTA and CDR2 FQGTGA. CDR3 amino acids: CASSTRQGTGELFF. CDR3 in DNA: TGTGCCAGCAGCACCCGACAGGGAACCGGGGAGCTGTTTTTT.

The J gene is TRBJ1-2, the V gene TRBV9; tentatively, D is TRBD1 (5 bases). Per germline, CDR1 SGDLS and CDR2 YYNGEE. V was cut by 3 bases and J by 3 bases, with 15 bases left in between. There are 15 residues in the CDR3. CDR3 DNA: TGTGCCAGCAGCGGCGATCCAAAGGGGTACTATGGCTACACCTTC. Translating it yields CASSGDPKGYYGYTF.

The chain uses TRBV2 and TRBJ1-5, with 7 nucleotides matching TRBD1. The CDR3 spans 14 residues. Trimming at V came to 1 base and at J to 6 bases, leaving 3 bases not matched to a gene. From germline, CDR1 is SNHLY and CDR2 FYNNEI. The CDR3 region has the DNA TGTGCCAGCAGTGAAGAGGGGGCTGGTCAGCCCCAGCATTTT. This encodes CASSEEGAGQPQHF.

The chain has TRBV28 and TRBJ1-1; TRBD1 aligns across 7 bases. Germline loops: CDR1 MDHEN, CDR2 SYDVKM. The V segment lost 5 bases and the J segment 2 bases; nucleotides outside the gene matches: 5. The CDR3 is 14 residues long. CDR3 DNA: TGTGCCAGCAGTGACAGGGCGCTCAACACTGAAGCTTTCTTT. Its translation is CASSDRALNTEAFF.

This CDR3 is CASSLWAGPNEKLFF. In DNA, the CDR3 is TGTGCCAGCAGTTTATGGGCAGGGCCTAATGAAAAACTGTTTTTT. This rearrangement joins TRBV28 to TRBJ1-4; D is perhaps TRBD1 (5 bases). Trimming cost V 0 bases and J 3 bases, with 8 bases left between them. The CDR3 covers 15 residues. Germline V CDR1 and CDR2: MDHEN, SYDVKM. The full variable domain, completed using reference TRBV28 and TRBJ1-4, is DVKVTQSSRYLVKRTGEKVFLECVQDMDHENMFWYRQDPGLGLRLIYFSYDVKMKEKGDIPEGYSVSREKKERFSLILESASTNQTSMYLCASSLWAGPNEKLFFGSGTQLSVL.

The chain links TRBV28 to TRBJ1-2, with 9 bases identical to TRBD1. The CDR3 sequence is 17 residues long. Trimming removed 6 bases from V and 7 bases from J; junction bases left unmatched: 18. Germline V lookup: CDR1 MDHEN, CDR2 SYDVKM. The CDR3 DNA follows: TGTGCCAGCAGCCCCAGTCCTGTGGGACAGGGTCTTGGTGGCTACACCTTC. Protein product: CASSPSPVGQGLGGYTF.

V gene TRBV7-3 combines with J gene TRBJ1-1, with 7 bases fitting TRBD1. The CDR3 spans 15 residues. Germline V gives CDR1 SGHTA, CDR2 FQGTGA. After removal of 4 bases from V and 4 bases from J, the junction contained 9 bases not matched to a gene. The CDR3 coding sequence is TGTGCCAGCAGCTCGGAGGGGGCATTGGGCACTGAAGCTTTCTTT. It specifies CASSSEGALGTEAFF.

The chain's CDR3 is CASSSQRGANEQFF. The CDR3 coding sequence is TGTGCCAGCAGCTCACAGCGGGGGGCGAATGAGCAGTTCTTC. The V gene is TRBV7-2, the J gene TRBJ2-1; TRBD2 matches at 9 bases. The CDR3 has 14 amino acids. V shed 4 bases, J shed 7 bases, and the junction held 5 bases outside the gene matches. Germline-derived CDR1 and CDR2 are SGHTA and FQGNSA.

The rearrangement links TRBV7-8 to TRBJ2-3, with 8 bases identical to TRBD1. CDR3 size: 17 residues. The V and J ends lost 4 bases and 0 bases, in that order; junction bases with no gene match: 9. CDR1 is SGHVS, CDR2 FQNEAQ, per germline. The CDR3 nucleotides are TGTGCCAGCAGCTCCCTGTCGGACAGGGTGAGCACAGATACGCAGTATTTT. Its translation is CASSSLSDRVSTDTQYF.